These 30 T cell receptor beta chains were all obtained from the same sample, sequenced in a study of PD-L1 blockade in urothelial cancer. Time point of the sample: peripheral blood 6 weeks after treatment start. Libraries were prepared by immunoSEQ multiplex PCR; TCRdb keeps only in-frame clonotypes and omits some of them. Here the sample spans about 45,000 clones, about four fifths being singletons. This specimen was PBMCs, taken around atezolizumab (anti-PD-L1) treatment. The receptors were gathered from a man aged 60 to 69 with urothelial cancer.

V gene TRBV6-5 combines with J gene TRBJ2-5; D remains unclear. V shed 2 bases and J shed 2 bases, with 12 bases lying between them. Germline V gene data show CDR1 as MNHEY and CDR2 as SVGAGI. The CDR3 length is 15 residues. CDR3 region: CASSYRSTRQETQYF. The CDR3, as DNA: TGTGCCAGCAGTTACCGCTCCACCAGGCAAGAGACCCAGTACTTC.

On this clone: This same CDR3 is encoded by further DNA sequences in the sample. This chain uses TRBV12-5 with TRBJ2-5, with 9 bases identical to TRBD1. This CDR3 is 13 amino acids long. Trimming removed 6 bases from V and 4 bases from J; junction bases left unmatched: 3. Per the germline V gene, CDR1 is LGHNT and CDR2 is FRNRAP. As DNA, the CDR3 is TGTGCTAGTGGCGTGGACAGGGGAGAGACCCAGTACTTC. Translating gives CASGVDRGETQYF.

The V gene is TRBV28, the J gene TRBJ2-5; 8 nucleotides line up with TRBD2. Looked up from germline, CDR1 is MDHEN and CDR2 is SYDVKM. The CDR3 is made up of 15 amino acids. The V and J ends lost 6 bases and 7 bases, in that order; junction bases with no gene match: 13. The CDR3 sequence: CASRDSAGGVGTQYF. In DNA form, the CDR3 reads TGTGCCAGCAGGGACTCTGCGGGAGGAGTTGGGACCCAGTACTTC.

This clone was picked up a small number of times. DNA for the CDR3: TGTGCCTGGACTATCAGCGGGATAACCACAGATACGCAGTATTTT. Its translation: CAWTISGITTDTQYF. The chain employs TRBV30 and TRBJ2-3; 7 bases line up with TRBD2. This CDR3 is 15 amino acids long. Germline V CDR1 and CDR2: GTSNPN, SVGIG (reference sequence). J gave up 2 bases and V 4 bases, and 9 bases lay outside the gene matches.

V usage is TRBV10-3 and J usage is TRBJ2-2; 10 bases align to TRBD2. V shed 6 bases, J shed 5 bases, and the junction held 12 bases outside the gene matches. CDR1 is ENHRY and CDR2 is SYGVKD in the germline V gene. The CDR3 length is 17 residues. This CDR3 is CAIRSRGLAGETGELFF. DNA for the CDR3: TGTGCCATCAGGTCTCGAGGCCTAGCGGGGGAAACCGGGGAGCTGTTTTTT.

This rearrangement joins TRBV27 to TRBJ1-6, with 7 bases aligning to TRBD1. Germline V gene data show CDR1 as MNHEY and CDR2 as SMNVEV (reference sequence). The CDR3 runs 16 residues. Unmatched junction bases numbered 14, after V lost 8 bases and J lost 7 bases. The CDR3 is CASSLRQGGRNSPLHF. The CDR3, as DNA: TGTGCCAGCTCTCTCCGACAGGGAGGAAGGAATTCACCCCTCCACTTT.

CDR3 coding DNA: TGTGCCAGCAGTTACTCGTTTCGGGTTTATGAGCAGTTCTTC. Translating gives CASSYSFRVYEQFF. The chain combines TRBV6-5 with TRBJ2-1, with D unresolved. This CDR3 region has 14 residues. Germline V gene sequence: CDR1 MNHEY, CDR2 SVGAGI. V lost 0 bases and J 8 bases, leaving 11 bases between the germline ends.

The rearrangement links TRBV5-1 to TRBJ1-2; D is undetermined. Germline V gene sequence: CDR1 SGHRS, CDR2 YFSETQ. This CDR3 spans 15 amino acids. Trimming took 1 base from V and 8 from J, leaving 18 bases between them. The CDR3 spells CASSLLDGARQGYTF. The DNA for the CDR3 is TGCGCCAGCAGCTTGCTAGACGGCGCTCGGCAAGGCTACACCTTC.

By share, this clone counts as medium-sized. The rearrangement joins TRBV7-9 to TRBJ2-5; 10 nucleotides match TRBD2. The length of the CDR3 is 15 residues. Germline V gene lookup returns CDR1 SEHNR and CDR2 FQNEAQ (reference sequence). The V segment lost 5 bases and the J segment 3 bases; nucleotides outside the gene matches: 6. CDR3 sequence (DNA): TGTGCCAGCAGCACTGGACTAGCGGAGGAAGAGACCCAGTACTTC. Translated: CASSTGLAEEETQYF.

The sample holds a few counts of this clone. The chain combines TRBV2 with TRBJ1-6; weak D call: TRBD1 (6 bases). Per the germline V gene, CDR1 is SNHLY and CDR2 is FYNNEI. The V end was cut by 9 bases, the J end by 7 bases, with 16 bases between. The CDR3 contains 14 residues. The CDR3, as DNA: TGTGCCAGAGCTTTCGGACAGCGGAATTCACCCCTCCACTTT. This gives the protein CARAFGQRNSPLHF.

The CDR3 reads CASSLTGNQPQHF. As DNA, the CDR3 is TGTGCCAGCAGCTTAACGGGGAATCAGCCCCAGCATTTT. The J gene is TRBJ1-5, the V gene TRBV7-9; no clear D gene. CDR3 length: 13 amino acids. Germline CDR1 SEHNR, CDR2 FQNEAQ (reference sequence). V dropped 2 bases and J dropped 4 bases, with 6 bases sitting between them.

The chain combines TRBV10-1 with TRBJ2-1, with D possibly matching TRBD2 (5 bases). CDR1 WNHNN and CDR2 SYGVQD come from the germline V gene (reference sequence). The V end was cut by 2 bases, the J end by 9 bases, with 20 bases between. The CDR3 runs 16 residues. The CDR3 loop reads CASSEVPASRIGEQFF. The CDR3 region has the DNA TGCGCCAGCAGTGAGGTTCCGGCTAGCCGGATCGGTGAGCAGTTCTTC.

This clone was seen a few times. The chain has TRBV6-1 and TRBJ1-5; a possible D gene is TRBD1 (5 bases). The V end was cut by 10 bases, the J end by 4 bases, with 11 bases between. The CDR3 sequence is 12 residues long. Germline assignment: CDR1 MNHNS and CDR2 SASEGT. The CDR3, as DNA: TGTGCCATTGGGGAGGGGAATCAGCCCCAGCATTTT. Protein: CAIGEGNQPQHF.

This clone turned up a few times. The chain has TRBV27 and TRBJ2-2; a weak D match, TRBD2 (6 bases). Trimming took off 3 bases at V and 1 base at J, with 9 bases between the two ends. This CDR3 has 15 residues. Looked up from germline, CDR1 is MNHEY and CDR2 is SMNVEV (reference sequence). The CDR3, as DNA: TGTGCCAGCAGTTTCTCGCGGGGGAACACCGGGGAGCTGTTTTTT. Its protein product is CASSFSRGNTGELFF.

The chain combines TRBV4-2 with TRBJ1-3, with 8 bases identical to TRBD1. The V gene end was trimmed by 1 base and the J gene end by 3 bases; junction bases not matched to a gene: 5. This CDR3 spans 16 amino acids. Germline-derived CDR1 and CDR2 are LGHNA and YNFKEQ. Written as DNA, the CDR3 is TGTGCCAGCAGCCAAGGTGGACAGGGAGTTGGAAACACCATATATTTT. The encoded protein is CASSQGGQGVGNTIYF.

This chain connects TRBV30 to TRBJ2-7; possibly TRBD1 for D (6 bases). Germline CDR1 and CDR2: GTSNPN and SVGIG (reference sequence). Trimming left V 0 bases short and J 1 base short, with 7 bases between. The CDR3 is 13 residues long. CDR3 residues: CAWSVDSSYEQYF. DNA for the CDR3: TGTGCCTGGAGTGTGGACAGTTCCTACGAGCAGTACTTC. The full variable domain, with the rest looked up from reference TRBV30 and TRBJ2-7, is SQTIHQWPATLVQPVGSPLSLECTVEGTSNPNLYWYRQAAGRGLQLLFYSVGIGQISSEVPQNLSASRPQDRQFILSSKKLLLSDSGFYLCAWSVDSSYEQYFGPGTRLTVT.

The chain is built from TRBV19 and TRBJ2-1; TRBD2 matches at 9 bases. CDR1 and CDR2 (germline): LNHDA, SQIVND (reference sequence). The J segment lost 6 bases and the V segment lost 4 bases, leaving 7 bases of the junction unmatched. This CDR3 region has 15 residues. CDR3 DNA sequence: TGTGCCAGTAGTAGGTTCAGACTAGCGGTCAATGAGCAGTTCTTC. It yields the protein CASSRFRLAVNEQFF. The whole variable domain, remainder taken from reference TRBV19 and TRBJ2-1, is DGGITQSPKYLFRKEGQNVTLSCEQNLNHDAMYWYRQDPGQGLRLIYYSQIVNDFQKGDIAEGYSVSREKKESFPLTVTSAQKNPTAFYLCASSRFRLAVNEQFFGPGTRLTVL.

There are a few counts of this clone. The chain joins TRBV11-3 to TRBJ2-1; TRBD2 agrees at 9 bases. The ends lost 0 bases at V and 11 bases at J; junction bases unmatched: 14. CDR1 and CDR2 (germline): SGHNT, YENEEA. The CDR3 extends over 17 amino acids. For the CDR3, the DNA is TGTGCCAGCAGCTTAGATGGGGGCGGGAGGGAGGGTCGTAAGCAGTTCTTC. Its translation: CASSLDGGGREGRKQFF. Based on the CDR3 plus reference TRBV11-3 and TRBJ2-1, the full variable domain is EAGVVQSPRYKIIEKKQPVAFWCNPISGHNTLYWYLQNLGQGPELLIRYENEEAVDDSQLPKDRFSAERLKGVDSTLKIQPAELGDSAVYLCASSLDGGGREGRKQFFGPGTRLTVL.

The CDR3 DNA follows: TGTGCCAGCAGTGAAGCGCTTCGGGTAGAGACCCAGTACTTC. This encodes CASSEALRVETQYF. J is TRBJ2-5 and V is TRBV6-1; D gene uncertain. Germline V gene sequence: CDR1 MNHNS, CDR2 SASEGT. Trimming shortened V by 0 bases and J by 4 bases, and 9 bases separated the two germline ends. The length of the CDR3 is 14 residues.

V and J are TRBV5-1 and TRBJ2-1; 7 nucleotides agree with TRBD2. The V and J ends lost 2 bases and 4 bases, in that order; junction bases with no gene match: 9. CDR3 size: 16 residues. CDR1 and CDR2 from the germline V gene are SGHRS and YFSETQ. The CDR3 here is CASSFGYGGNYNEQFF. CDR3 bases: TGCGCCAGCAGCTTTGGTTACGGGGGGAATTACAATGAGCAGTTCTTC.

The V and J genes are TRBV11-2 and TRBJ2-7, with 9 positions matching TRBD1. V lost 5 bases to trimming and J lost 3 bases; unmatched junction nucleotides: 11. The CDR3 totals 16 residues. Germline-derived CDR1 and CDR2 are SGHAT and FQNNGV. This CDR3 is CASSPINRDRDYEQYF. For the CDR3, the DNA is TGTGCCAGCAGCCCGATAAACCGGGACAGGGACTACGAGCAGTACTTC.

V gene TRBV5-8 combines with J gene TRBJ2-7; a possible D gene is TRBD1 (6 bases). The CDR3 contains 14 residues. With 3 bases removed from V and 4 bases from J, the gap between germline ends came to 14 bases. Germline V gene data show CDR1 as SGHTS and CDR2 as YDEGEE. For the CDR3, the DNA is TGTGCCAGCAGCTCAACAGGGCTACGATACGAGCAGTACTTC. Protein sequence: CASSSTGLRYEQYF.

This chain connects TRBV4-3 to TRBJ2-3; D remains unclear. The V end was cut by 0 bases, the J end by 2 bases, with 9 bases between. From germline, CDR1 is LGHNA and CDR2 YSLEER. The CDR3 length is 15 residues. The chain's CDR3 is CASSQDNLNTDTQYF. CDR3 sequence (DNA): TGCGCCAGCAGCCAAGATAACTTGAACACAGATACGCAGTATTTT.

The chain combines TRBV7-2 with TRBJ1-2, with D perhaps matching TRBD1 (6 bases). V gave up 5 bases and J gave up 6 bases, with 19 bases separating them. Germline-derived CDR1 and CDR2 are SGHTA and FQGNSA. The CDR3 is 15 amino acids. The CDR3 spells CASSPIGAGVDGYTF. The DNA of the CDR3 is TGTGCCAGCAGCCCAATCGGGGCAGGGGTTGATGGCTACACCTTC.

This chain links TRBV10-3 with TRBJ2-7; the D gene is possibly TRBD1 (7 bases). The CDR3 has 13 residues. Trimming cost V 4 bases and J 7 bases, with 14 bases left between them. The germline CDR1 and CDR2 sequences are ENHRY and SYGVKD. This chain's CDR3 is CAISVEGAGEQYF. CDR3 DNA: TGTGCCATCAGTGTAGAGGGGGCGGGAGAGCAGTACTTC.

This chain connects TRBV5-1 to TRBJ2-4; a weak D match, TRBD1 (5 bases). Germline V lookup: CDR1 SGHRS, CDR2 YFSETQ. This CDR3 has 16 amino acids. Trimming removed 0 bases at V and 0 bases at J, with 10 bases between. The CDR3 region is CASSLVQGLAKNIQYF. CDR3 DNA sequence: TGCGCCAGCAGCTTGGTCCAGGGCCTAGCCAAAAACATTCAGTACTTC.

The chain employs TRBV4-3 and TRBJ2-2, with 7 bases that match TRBD1. V dropped 0 bases and J dropped 4; count of bases not matched to a gene: 2. CDR1 is LGHNA, CDR2 YSLEER, per germline. There are 15 residues in the CDR3. CDR3 in DNA: TGCGCCAGCAGCCAAGATAGGGGGCCCACCGGGGAGCTGTTTTTT. The encoded protein is CASSQDRGPTGELFF.

This chain uses TRBV28 with TRBJ2-7; 10 bases are a match to TRBD2. The trim removed 6 bases at V and 0 bases at J, leaving 8 bases unmatched. CDR3 length: 16 residues. CDR1 and CDR2 from the germline V gene are MDHEN and SYDVKM. The CDR3 DNA reads as TGTGCCAGCAGACCATGGACTAGCGGTAACTCCTACGAGCAGTACTTC. Its translation is CASRPWTSGNSYEQYF.

This clone is a singleton in its sample. V is TRBV6-1 and J is TRBJ1-2; 9 bases are a match to TRBD1. V shed 7 bases and J 8 bases; nucleotides not matched to a gene: 11. Germline-derived CDR1 and CDR2 are MNHNS and SASEGT. The CDR3 length is 14 residues. In nucleotides, the CDR3 is TGTGCCAGCAATGGACAGGGGATAACTTCGGGCTACACCTTC. Translated: CASNGQGITSGYTF.

The V and J genes are TRBV5-8 and TRBJ1-4; no clear D. The CDR3 contains 14 residues. V was pared by 6 bases and J by 0 bases, with 9 bases between. Per germline, CDR1 SGHTS and CDR2 YDEGEE. CDR3 sequence reads: CASTWRATNEKLFF. The CDR3 DNA is TGTGCCAGCACCTGGAGGGCAACTAATGAAAAACTGTTTTTT. The full variable domain, in which reference TRBV5-8 and TRBJ1-4 provide the parts outside the CDR3, is EAGVTQSPTHLIKTRGQQATLRCSPISGHTSVYWYQQALGLGLQFLLWYDEGEERNRGNFPPRFSGRQFPNYSSELNVNALELEDSALYLCASTWRATNEKLFFGSGTQLSVL.